The 4 T cell receptor beta chains below all came from one sample that was sequenced in a study of T cell repertoires in cytomegalovirus infection. Each CDR3 protein gets one entry after TCRdb re-called the reads with MiXCR. The sample has some 280,000 distinct CDR3 sequences, approximately 14% seen once. The sequenced sample was PBMCs. Every receptor here comes from a human donor in good health (CMV status not recorded). Some clones in this sample may be carry-over from other donors' samples.

The chain has TRBV10-3 and TRBJ1-4; possible D gene TRBD1, 5 bases. Trimming removed 5 bases at V and 8 bases at J, with 12 bases between. CDR3 length equals 13 residues. From germline, CDR1 is ENHRY and CDR2 SYGVKD. In DNA form, the CDR3 reads TGTGCCATCAGTCAGGGAGAACCGGAAAAACTGTTTTTT. Translating it yields CAISQGEPEKLFF.

This clonotype was counted many times. The rearrangement joins TRBV7-2 to TRBJ2-5; D ambiguous. This CDR3 contains 13 residues. Germline V CDR1 and CDR2: SGHTA, FQGNSA. Trimming took 1 base from V and 3 from J, leaving 6 bases between them. CDR3 region: CASSLVPKETQYF. Written as DNA, the CDR3 is TGTGCCAGCAGCTTAGTTCCCAAAGAGACCCAGTACTTC.

This chain joins TRBV15 and TRBJ2-7; the match to TRBD2 covers 10 bases. Per the germline V gene, CDR1 is LNHNV and CDR2 is YYDKDF (reference sequence). CDR3 size: 13 residues. The V gene end was trimmed by 6 bases and the J gene end by 2 bases; junction bases not matched to a gene: 1. CDR3 residues: CATRLAGTYEQYF. The CDR3 nucleotides are TGTGCCACCAGACTAGCGGGAACCTACGAGCAGTACTTC.

A note on this clonotype: Its ends do not fully match the called genes, so a read error is possible. The gene calls are TRBV11-3 and TRBJ2-7; maybe TRBD2 (6 bases). The V gene's germline CDR1 is SGHNT and CDR2 YENEEA. This CDR3 spans 13 amino acids. CDR3 DNA: TGTGCCATCAGCTTAGAGGAGGGTACGGGGCAGTACTTC. It is translated as CAISLEEGTGQYF.